Following are 11 T cell receptor beta chains from one sample sequenced in a study of shared clonotypes between healthy human individuals. The protocol was immunoSEQ multiplex PCR, while the TCRdb copy is restricted to in-frame clones and leaves out a portion. This sample has millions of clones, with more than 85% found just once. The sequencing sample was made of naive CD4+ T cells from PBMCs. Subset meaning: CD45RA+ positively selected. These receptor sequences come from a man aged 18 to 29 in good health. Some clones in this sample may be carry-over from other donors' samples.

This rearrangement joins TRBV28 to TRBJ2-1; D tentatively reads TRBD1 or TRBD2 (6 bases each). V lost 3 bases and J 8 bases, leaving 17 bases between the germline ends. Germline V gene lookup returns CDR1 MDHEN and CDR2 SYDVKM. The CDR3 totals 15 residues. The CDR3 DNA is TGTGCCAGCAGTTTTATCGGGGGAGAGGGGGATGAGCAGTTCTTC. This codes for CASSFIGGEGDEQFF.

This clone appeared a single time. The chain employs TRBV6-8 and TRBJ2-3; 10 positions agree with TRBD2. CDR1 MNHGY and CDR2 SAAAGT come from the germline V gene. The CDR3 sequence is 15 residues long. V was clipped by 6 bases and J by 4 bases; unmatched bases: 7. In nucleotides, the CDR3 is TGTGCCAGCAGCAAACTAGCGGGACGGCCAGATACGCAGTATTTT. Residues: CASSKLAGRPDTQYF.

The V gene is TRBV30, the J gene TRBJ1-3, with D unclear. Germline-derived CDR1 and CDR2 are GTSNPN and SVGIG (reference sequence). V was trimmed by 4 bases and J by 2 bases, leaving 6 bases between them. CDR3 length: 12 residues. The CDR3, as DNA: TGTGCCTGGATTCAACCTGGAAACACCATATATTTT. Translated: CAWIQPGNTIYF.

The chain couples TRBV9 to TRBJ2-3, with D unclear. CDR3 length equals 14 residues. Looked up from germline, CDR1 is SGDLS and CDR2 is YYNGEE. The germline V and J ends were trimmed by 4 bases and 1 base, with 10 bases remaining between them. In DNA form, the CDR3 reads TGTGCCAGCAGCTTCAACAGTCGCACAGATACGCAGTATTTT. Translating it yields CASSFNSRTDTQYF.

Of note for this clone: Other nucleotide sequences in the sample specify the same CDR3. V usage is TRBV7-2 and J usage is TRBJ2-7; 9 bases map to TRBD1. This CDR3 comprises 14 residues. Germline CDR1 is SGHTA and CDR2 is FQGNSA. V trimming: 5 bases; J trimming: 2 bases; junction bases outside the gene matches: 4. The CDR3 sequence: CASSPGTGTYEQYF. CDR3 nucleotides: TGTGCCAGCAGCCCCGGGACAGGGACCTACGAGCAGTACTTC.

This chain connects TRBV10-3 to TRBJ1-5; D possibly corresponds to TRBD1 (5 bases). The germline gives CDR1 ENHRY, CDR2 SYGVKD. This CDR3 region has 17 residues. Trimming took 0 bases from V and 0 from J, leaving 12 bases between them. The CDR3 region has the DNA TGTGCCATCAGTGAGTCTCAGGGAAGGTTTAGCAATCAGCCCCAGCATTTT. Amino acid sequence: CAISESQGRFSNQPQHF.

The chain employs TRBV28 and TRBJ2-7; D ambiguous. CDR1 MDHEN and CDR2 SYDVKM come from the germline V gene. The V end was cut by 8 bases, the J end by 4 bases, with 6 bases between. The CDR3 has 10 residues. The chain's CDR3 is CASGLYEQYF. The DNA of the CDR3 is TGTGCCAGCGGCTTATACGAGCAGTACTTC.

The V and J genes are TRBV27 and TRBJ2-7; D is uncertain. The V end was cut by 3 bases, the J end by 2 bases, with 14 bases between. Germline V gives CDR1 MNHEY, CDR2 SMNVEV (reference sequence). The CDR3 totals 15 residues. The CDR3 here is CASSFSPMGPYEQYF. CDR3 nucleotides: TGTGCCAGCAGTTTTTCCCCAATGGGTCCCTACGAGCAGTACTTC.

The chain combines TRBV28 with TRBJ2-3, with 7 bases identical to TRBD1. From germline, CDR1 is MDHEN and CDR2 SYDVKM. The V gene end was trimmed by 3 bases and the J gene end by 3 bases; junction bases not matched to a gene: 6. This CDR3 region has 15 residues. CDR3 sequence reads: CASSFRQGGTDTQYF. As DNA, the CDR3 is TGTGCCAGCAGTTTTAGACAGGGTGGGACAGATACGCAGTATTTT.

The chain is built from TRBV14 and TRBJ2-5; no clear D gene. Germline CDR1 and CDR2: SGHDN and FVKESK. The CDR3 runs 14 residues. Trimming removed 4 bases from V and 9 bases from J, with 18 bases in between. This CDR3 reads CASSPYGHTGPQYF. CDR3 DNA: TGTGCCAGCAGCCCTTACGGGCACACTGGGCCCCAGTACTTC.

This chain links TRBV30 with TRBJ2-1, with 12 bases that match TRBD2. The CDR3 spans 16 residues. Germline trimming cut 0 bases from V and 9 bases from J; bases unmatched to any gene: 9. Looked up from germline, CDR1 is GTSNPN and CDR2 is SVGIG (reference sequence). CDR3 sequence: CAWSVRTSGRPGEQFF. The CDR3 DNA is TGTGCCTGGAGTGTACGCACTAGCGGGAGGCCGGGTGAGCAGTTCTTC. Full variable domain (missing parts from reference TRBV30 and TRBJ2-1): SQTIHQWPATLVQPVGSPLSLECTVEGTSNPNLYWYRQAAGRGLQLLFYSVGIGQISSEVPQNLSASRPQDRQFILSSKKLLLSDSGFYLCAWSVRTSGRPGEQFFGPGTRLTVL.